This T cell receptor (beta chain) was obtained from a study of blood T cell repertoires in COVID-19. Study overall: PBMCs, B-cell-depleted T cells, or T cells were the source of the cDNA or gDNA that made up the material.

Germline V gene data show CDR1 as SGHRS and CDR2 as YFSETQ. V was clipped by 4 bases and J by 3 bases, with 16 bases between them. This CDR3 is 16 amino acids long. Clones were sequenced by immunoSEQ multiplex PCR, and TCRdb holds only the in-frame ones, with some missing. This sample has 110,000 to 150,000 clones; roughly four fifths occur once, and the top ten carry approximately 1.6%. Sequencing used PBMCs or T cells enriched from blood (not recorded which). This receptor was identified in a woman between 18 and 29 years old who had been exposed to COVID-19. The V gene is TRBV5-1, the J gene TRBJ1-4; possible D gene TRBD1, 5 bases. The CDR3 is CASSAAWGGSNEKLFF. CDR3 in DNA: TGCGCCAGCAGCGCCGCATGGGGGGGATCTAATGAAAAACTGTTTTTT.